This entry lists 14 T cell receptor beta chains sequenced from one sample in a study of T cells in Graves' hyperthyroidism and ophthalmopathy (dated by TCRdb to about 2019). The library was made by multiplex PCR. The instrument was an Illumina HiSeq 2000. The TCR beta CDR3 regions were amplified from the RNA transcripts. For the first round of RT-PCR on the TCR CDR3, the HTBI primer set was used together with the Qiagen OneStep RT-PCR kit. The public reads were run again by TCRdb, first through fastp at Q25 and then through MiXCR, and only productive beta chains were kept. Identical CDR3 proteins give one entry, which carries the most common genes and DNA. A total of around 250,000 distinct CDR3 sequences appear in this sample, around 17% of them only once. The ten largest clonotypes hold around 30% of the sample. The sequencing input was blood. The source is a young woman with Graves' ophthalmopathy.

The table lists this clonotype with many counts. This chain joins TRBV7-2 and TRBJ2-7; no firm D call. V was trimmed by 0 bases and J by 0 bases, leaving 9 bases between them. Per the germline V gene, CDR1 is SGHTA and CDR2 is FQGNSA. This CDR3 comprises 15 residues. The CDR3 bases are TGTGCCAGCAGCTTAGCTGCCTCGTACTCCTACGAGCAGTACTTC. Translating gives CASSLAASYSYEQYF.

This clonotype was seen ten or more times. The rearrangement links TRBV3-1 to TRBJ2-1; the match to TRBD2 covers 10 bases. Germline values: CDR1 LGHDT, CDR2 YNNKEL (reference sequence). With V trimmed by 1 base and J by 6 bases, 9 bases remained unmatched. The CDR3 loop spans 17 amino acids. CDR3 loop: CASSQVPGLATRNEQFF. The CDR3 DNA is TGTGCCAGCAGCCAAGTACCGGGACTAGCGACGCGCAATGAGCAGTTCTTC.

This clonotype was counted at least ten times. The V call is TRBV2, the J call TRBJ2-7, with 9 positions matching TRBD1. CDR3 size: 14 residues. Trimming at V came to 8 bases and at J to 2 bases, leaving 7 bases not matched to a gene. Germline loops: CDR1 SNHLY, CDR2 FYNNEI. Here the CDR3 reads CASGLDRGAYEQYF. CDR3 DNA sequence: TGTGCCAGCGGACTGGACAGGGGTGCCTACGAGCAGTACTTC.

This clonotype came up many times. J is TRBJ2-7 and V is TRBV5-6; 7 nucleotides align to TRBD2. This CDR3 region has 13 residues. V lost 5 bases to trimming and J lost 5 bases; unmatched junction nucleotides: 7. Germline loops: CDR1 SGHDT, CDR2 YYEEEE. The CDR3 region has the DNA TGTGCCAGCAGGCTGCGGGGGACCAACGAGCAGTACTTC. Protein: CASRLRGTNEQYF.

There are a few counts of this clonotype. With a much larger clone just one base away, this may be a read error. V usage is TRBV5-6 and J usage is TRBJ2-1; 10 bases are shared with TRBD1. Germline assignment: CDR1 SGHDT and CDR2 YYEEEE. The CDR3 covers 16 residues. The CDR3 is CASSQPGTGAGNGQFF. The CDR3 bases are TGTGCCAGCAGCCAGCCAGGGACAGGGGCGGGCAATGGGCAGTTCTTC.

The chain joins TRBV19 to TRBJ2-2, with TRBD1 matching over 11 bases. CDR3 length equals 15 residues. The germline gives CDR1 LNHDA, CDR2 SQIVND (reference sequence). Losses at the gene ends were 6 bases for V and 5 bases for J; bases not matched to a gene: 5. Here the CDR3 DNA reads TGTGCCAGTAGCCAGGGACAGGGGGGGACCGGGGAGCTGTTTTTT. As protein: CASSQGQGGTGELFF.

For this clonotype: Given a much more abundant clone one base away, this may be a read error. V gene TRBV10-2 combines with J gene TRBJ2-7; TRBD2 aligns across 8 bases. Judging by the DNA end, TRBJ2-1 fits better; the J call may be wrong. The CDR3 sequence is 14 residues long. Germline CDR1 WSHSY, CDR2 SAAADI. The CDR3 protein is CASSSGGRSYEQFF. The CDR3 DNA sequence: TGCGCCAGCAGTAGCGGGGGCCGTTCCTACGAGCAGTTCTTC.

This clonotype was seen at least ten times. One junction end disagrees with the germline gene, perhaps due to a read error. The chain combines TRBV7-3 with TRBJ2-2; 7 nucleotides line up with TRBD2. The CDR3 spans 16 residues. Germline V CDR1 and CDR2: SGHTA, FQGTGA. The CDR3 reads CASSSRGVGVTRELFF. As DNA, the CDR3 is TGTGCCAGCAGCTCCCGGGGGGTAGGGGTCACCAGGGAGCTGTTTTTT. The full variable domain, in which reference TRBV7-3 and TRBJ2-2 provide the parts outside the CDR3, is GAGVSQTPSNKVTEKGKYVELRCDPISGHTALYWYRQSLGQGPEFLIYFQGTGAADDSGLPNDRFFAVRPEGSVSTLKIQRTERGDSAVYLCASSSRGVGVTRELFFGEGSRLTVL.

The rearrangement links TRBV18 to TRBJ2-3; D is possibly TRBD1 or TRBD2 (5 bases each). CDR1 and CDR2 (germline): KGHSH, LQKENI. V gave up 3 bases and J gave up 0 bases, with 13 bases separating them. The CDR3 loop spans 16 amino acids. CDR3 DNA sequence: TGTGCCAGCTCACCTCCCGGGACGGCTAGCACAGATACGCAGTATTTT. Protein: CASSPPGTASTDTQYF.

This clonotype came up many times. CDR3: CASNLRGGTETQYF. The CDR3 DNA reads TGTGCCAGCAACTTACGGGGGGGGACGGAGACCCAGTACTTC. The V and J genes are TRBV6-1 and TRBJ2-5; 8 bases match TRBD2. The ends lost 7 bases at V and 5 bases at J; junction bases unmatched: 9. This CDR3 region has 14 residues. Germline assignment: CDR1 MNHNS and CDR2 SASEGT.

The chain carries TRBV6-2 or TRBV6-3 and TRBJ2-1, with 7 bases identical to TRBD2. Germline trimming cut 6 bases from V and 0 bases from J; bases unmatched to any gene: 11. Germline lookup yields CDR1 MNHEY and CDR2 SVGEGT. The CDR3 spans 17 residues. The CDR3 DNA follows: TGTGCCAGCAGGCTACGAAGACTAGCAGACTCCTACAATGAGCAGTTCTTC. Translated, it gives CASRLRRLADSYNEQFF.

At least ten counts were recorded for this clonotype. The rearrangement joins TRBV12-3 or TRBV12-4 to TRBJ1-5; a possible D gene is TRBD1 (6 bases). The CDR3 extends over 15 amino acids. Deletions cut 5 bases from V and 4 bases from J, with 15 bases between. The CDR3 DNA sequence: TGTGCCAGCAGTCCAGGGGACATTGAAAATCAGCCCCAGCATTTT. Translation gives CASSPGDIENQPQHF.

This sequence joins TRBV6-5 and TRBJ1-5; 11 bases match TRBD1. Losses at the gene ends were 2 bases for V and 7 bases for J; bases not matched to a gene: 19. Germline CDR1 and CDR2: MNHEY and SVGAGI. The CDR3 runs 20 residues. The CDR3 region is CASSYRSGSGTGGSRQPQHF. The CDR3 DNA sequence: TGTGCCAGCAGTTACCGCTCCGGCTCCGGGACAGGGGGAAGTCGGCAGCCCCAGCATTTT.

This clonotype has a handful of counts. The V call is TRBV27, the J call TRBJ1-4; possible D gene TRBD1, 5 bases. Deletions cut 3 bases from V and 0 bases from J, with 8 bases between. CDR3 length: 15 residues. Germline V gene lookup returns CDR1 MNHEY and CDR2 SMNVEV (reference sequence). The CDR3 nucleotides are TGTGCCAGCAGTTTTGTGGGGGCAACTAATGAAAAACTGTTTTTT. Its protein product is CASSFVGATNEKLFF.